Detailed here is one T cell receptor beta chain. What it binds is unknown. This sample is drawn from a study of graft-versus-host responses after intestinal transplantation. CDR3 length: 18 amino acids. The germline CDR1 and CDR2 sequences are MNHEY and SMNVEV (reference sequence). Losses at the gene ends were 4 bases for V and 0 bases for J; bases not matched to a gene: 13. TCRdb keeps only in-frame clones here, not all; method: immunoSEQ multiplex PCR. This sample has about 120,000 clones, with roughly nine tenths found just once. The source was unstimulated CD4+ T cells sorted from spleen or lymph node cells, collected before intestinal transplant. The TCR originated in a human donor who received an intestinal transplant. The chain is built from TRBV27 and TRBJ2-3; 7 bases align to TRBD2. CDR3: CASSSPRGAAGSTDTQYF. In DNA form, the CDR3 reads TGTGCCAGCAGTTCCCCCCGGGGAGCAGCGGGGAGCACAGATACGCAGTATTTT.